These 23 T cell receptor beta chains came from one sample sequenced in a study of memory CD4+ T cells and cytomegalovirus serostatus. The sort gate was single viable CD3+CD4+CD8-CD45RO+ cells for memory CD4+ T cells. Some clones are missing from TCRdb's copy, which holds only in-frame ones; the method was immunoSEQ multiplex PCR. The sample holds about 61,000 clones, 80% seen once. The sequenced sample was memory CD4+ T cells from blood. The receptor source for this set is an adult in good health and CMV-seronegative. Some clones in this sample may be carry-over from other donors' samples.

This chain links TRBV5-1 with TRBJ2-1; tentatively, D is TRBD1 (5 bases). In germline, CDR1 is SGHRS, CDR2 YFSETQ. V lost 4 bases, J lost 1 base, and 15 bases lay in between. This CDR3 contains 16 residues. CDR3 in DNA: TGCGCCAGCAGCCTCCAACAGGTGGGATCCTACAATGAGCAGTTCTTC. This encodes CASSLQQVGSYNEQFF.

This sequence joins TRBV2 and TRBJ2-5; TRBD1 matches at 8 bases. J gave up 5 bases and V 6 bases, and 2 bases lay outside the gene matches. Germline V gene lookup returns CDR1 SNHLY and CDR2 FYNNEI. The CDR3 is 12 amino acids. CDR3 residues: CASRDRDETQYF. In DNA form, the CDR3 reads TGTGCCAGCAGGGACAGGGACGAGACCCAGTACTTC.

A word on this clone: This same CDR3 is encoded by further DNA sequences in the sample. The genes are TRBV5-1 and TRBJ2-5; 13 bases are a match to TRBD2. The germline V gene encodes CDR1 SGHRS and CDR2 YFSETQ. V dropped 5 bases and J dropped 3; count of bases not matched to a gene: 1. CDR3 length: 14 amino acids. In DNA form, the CDR3 reads TGCGCCAGCAGGGGACTAGCGGGAAAAGAGACCCAGTACTTC. Translated, it gives CASRGLAGKETQYF.

The chain employs TRBV30 and TRBJ1-1, with D maybe TRBD1 (6 bases). CDR3 length: 14 amino acids. Germline loops: CDR1 GTSNPN, CDR2 SVGIG (reference sequence). Trimming stripped 2 bases from V and 6 bases from J, with 16 bases between. CDR3 DNA: TGTGCCTGGAGTCTCTTTGCGGGGGCCCCTGAAGCTTTCTTT. Encoded protein: CAWSLFAGAPEAFF.

V is TRBV4-1 and J is TRBJ2-3; D gene unclear. CDR3 size: 12 residues. V was trimmed by 3 bases and J by 8 bases, leaving 9 bases between them. CDR1 MGHRA and CDR2 YSYEKL come from the germline V gene. The CDR3 reads CASSQGWGTQYF. As DNA, the CDR3 is TGCGCCAGCAGCCAGGGGTGGGGTACGCAGTATTTT.

This clone has just one count. This rearrangement joins TRBV5-1 to TRBJ2-3; D might be TRBD1 (6 bases). Trimming stripped 4 bases from V and 2 bases from J, with 14 bases between. In germline, CDR1 is SGHRS, CDR2 YFSETQ. The CDR3 extends over 15 amino acids. CDR3 sequence reads: CASSHQTGDTDTQYF. DNA for the CDR3: TGCGCCAGCAGCCATCAGACAGGAGACACAGATACGCAGTATTTT.

This chain joins TRBV7-8 and TRBJ2-7; D gene ambiguous. Trimming removed 4 bases from V and 2 bases from J, with 12 bases in between. In germline, CDR1 is SGHVS, CDR2 FQNEAQ. The CDR3 loop spans 14 amino acids. CDR3 nucleotide sequence: TGTGCCAGCAGCTCAAGGACGGCTACCTACGAGCAGTACTTC. Its translation is CASSSRTATYEQYF.

V gene TRBV6-5 combines with J gene TRBJ2-1; TRBD2 agrees at 10 bases. Losses at the gene ends were 10 bases for V and 6 bases for J; bases not matched to a gene: 12. This CDR3 is built from 15 residues. CDR1 MNHEY and CDR2 SVGAGI come from the germline V gene. DNA for the CDR3: TGTGCCACCAACCCGAGCGGGGGGGCGGTCAATGAGCAGTTCTTC. Its protein is CATNPSGGAVNEQFF.

The sample holds a few counts of this clone. This rearrangement joins TRBV7-9 to TRBJ1-4; D remains ambiguous. The CDR3 runs to 13 residues. V was shortened by 7 bases and J by 7 bases, with 13 bases between the two germline ends. Germline V gives CDR1 SEHNR, CDR2 FQNEAQ (reference sequence). CDR3 in DNA: TGTGCCAGCACCATCCAGTCGGGTGAAAAACTGTTTTTT. Protein sequence: CASTIQSGEKLFF. Full variable domain (outside the CDR3, taken from reference TRBV7-9 and TRBJ1-4): DTGVSQNPRHKITKRGQNVTFRCDPISEHNRLYWYRQTLGQGPEFLTYFQNEAQLEKSRLLSDRFSAERPKGSFSTLEIQRTEQGDSAMYLCASTIQSGEKLFFGSGTQLSVL.

The chain has TRBV27 and TRBJ2-5, with a weak D call TRBD2 (6 bases). Germline loops: CDR1 MNHEY, CDR2 SMNVEV (reference sequence). This CDR3 spans 17 amino acids. V was cut by 5 bases and J by 5 bases, with 24 bases left in between. The CDR3 bases are TGTGCCAGCAGTCCGCGATGGGGGGACGGAGTCCGGGAGACCCAGTACTTC. This sequence encodes CASSPRWGDGVRETQYF.

The genes are TRBV18 and TRBJ2-3; 12 nucleotides match TRBD2. Germline assignment: CDR1 KGHSH and CDR2 LQKENI. V lost 3 bases to trimming and J lost 4 bases; unmatched junction nucleotides: 8. There are 17 residues in the CDR3. CDR3 nucleotide sequence: TGTGCCAGCTCACCTAGAGTAAGACTAGCGGGAGCAGATACGCAGTATTTT. This encodes CASSPRVRLAGADTQYF.

This clone showed up just once. The V call is TRBV2, the J call TRBJ2-3; D gene ambiguous. There are 14 residues in the CDR3. Germline CDR1 SNHLY, CDR2 FYNNEI. Trimming removed 2 bases at V and 0 bases at J, with 6 bases between. CDR3 nucleotides: TGTGCCAGCAGTGAAAGGCGGAGCACAGATACGCAGTATTTT. The encoded protein is CASSERRSTDTQYF.

This chain joins TRBV6-6 and TRBJ2-2, with TRBD2 identical over 8 bases. The trim removed 4 bases at V and 5 bases at J, leaving 3 bases unmatched. The germline CDR1 and CDR2 sequences are MNHNY and SVGAGI (reference sequence). The CDR3 has 14 amino acids. CDR3 nucleotide sequence: TGTGCCAGCAGTTCGGGAGGGCGGACCGGGGAGCTGTTTTTT. Translating it yields CASSSGGRTGELFF.

The V call is TRBV28, the J call TRBJ2-4; D remains unclear. CDR1 and CDR2 from the germline V gene are MDHEN and SYDVKM. Trimming left V 5 bases short and J 0 bases short, with 17 bases between. The CDR3 is made up of 17 amino acids. As DNA, the CDR3 is TGTGCCAGCAGTATCTCATACTCCCCCCGAGCCAAAAACATTCAGTACTTC. Protein sequence: CASSISYSPRAKNIQYF. Complete variable domain (other parts from reference TRBV28 and TRBJ2-4): DVKVTQSSRYLVKRTGEKVFLECVQDMDHENMFWYRQDPGLGLRLIYFSYDVKMKEKGDIPEGYSVSREKKERFSLILESASTNQTSMYLCASSISYSPRAKNIQYFGAGTRLSVL.

The rearrangement joins TRBV28 to TRBJ2-1; the D gene is possibly TRBD2 (5 bases). The CDR3 loop spans 16 amino acids. The germline CDR1 and CDR2 sequences are MDHEN and SYDVKM. The germline V and J ends were trimmed by 6 bases and 0 bases, with 15 bases remaining between them. CDR3 in amino acids: CASSPPTAGSYNEQFF. CDR3 in DNA: TGTGCCAGCAGCCCCCCGACCGCGGGCTCCTACAATGAGCAGTTCTTC.

There are a few counts of this clone. This rearrangement joins TRBV7-9 to TRBJ1-1, with 7 bases lining up with TRBD1. The CDR3 runs to 13 residues. Trimming cost V 5 bases and J 0 bases; bases outside gene matches: 0. CDR1 is SEHNR and CDR2 is FQNEAQ in the germline V gene (reference sequence). CDR3 region: CASSTGVNTEAFF. The CDR3 DNA reads as TGTGCCAGCAGCACAGGGGTGAACACTGAAGCTTTCTTT.

The chain has TRBV7-9 and TRBJ1-5, with D maybe TRBD1 (6 bases). Trimming took off 5 bases at V and 4 bases at J, with 21 bases between the two ends. The CDR3 spans 17 residues. Germline values: CDR1 SEHNR, CDR2 FQNEAQ (reference sequence). The CDR3 loop reads CASSRGGRRRTNQPQHF. CDR3 in DNA: TGTGCCAGCAGCAGAGGGGGTAGGCGACGGACAAATCAGCCCCAGCATTTT.

The genes are TRBV5-1 and TRBJ1-6; D is unresolved. The V end was cut by 1 base, the J end by 4 bases, with 6 bases between. The CDR3 extends over 14 amino acids. Per the germline V gene, CDR1 is SGHRS and CDR2 is YFSETQ. CDR3 sequence: CASSLLDYNSPLHF. The CDR3 DNA sequence: TGCGCCAGCAGCTTGCTCGATTATAATTCACCCCTCCACTTT. Using reference TRBV5-1 and TRBJ1-6 for the parts outside the CDR3, the full variable domain is KAGVTQTPRYLIKTRGQQVTLSCSPISGHRSVSWYQQTPGQGLQFLFEYFSETQRNKGNFPGRFSGRQFSNSRSEMNVSTLELGDSALYLCASSLLDYNSPLHFGNGTRLTVT.

The rearrangement links TRBV28 to TRBJ1-1; tentatively, D is TRBD1 (5 bases). The CDR3 has 12 amino acids. V lost 7 bases and J lost 5, with 11 bases in between. Germline CDR1 MDHEN, CDR2 SYDVKM. The DNA for the CDR3 is TGTGCCAGCACCCTCTGGGGGACTGAAGCTTTCTTT. This gives the protein CASTLWGTEAFF.

CDR3 in DNA: TGCGCCAGCAGCTTGGCCCGGGAGACCCAGTACTTC. Its translation is CASSLARETQYF. The chain carries TRBV5-1 and TRBJ2-5; no reliable D call. V lost 0 bases to trimming and J lost 5 bases, with 5 bases between them. The CDR3 sequence is 12 residues long. Germline CDR1 reads SGHRS; CDR2 reads YFSETQ.

DNA of the CDR3: TGTGCCAGCAGCTTGATCGGGGAGCTGTTTTTT. It translates to CASSLIGELFF. The V and J genes are TRBV5-8 and TRBJ2-2, with unresolved D. Germline values: CDR1 SGHTS, CDR2 YDEGEE. The germline V and J ends were trimmed by 1 base and 7 bases, with 2 bases remaining between them. The CDR3 loop spans 11 amino acids.

This clone came up once. The gene calls are TRBV11-2 and TRBJ2-7; 7 bases align to TRBD1. Germline V lookup: CDR1 SGHAT, CDR2 FQNNGV. This CDR3 has 13 residues. The J segment lost 6 bases and the V segment lost 5 bases, leaving 7 bases of the junction unmatched. The CDR3 is CASSPQGVGEQYF. CDR3 nucleotide sequence: TGTGCCAGCAGCCCCCAGGGGGTCGGCGAGCAGTACTTC.

The V gene is TRBV5-4, the J gene TRBJ1-6; D call uncertain. The CDR3 has 15 residues. CDR1 is SGHNT and CDR2 is YYREEE in the germline V gene (reference sequence). Deletions cut 9 bases from V and 0 bases from J, with 13 bases between. In DNA, the CDR3 is TGTGCCACAACCAGGAGTAGCTCCTATAATTCACCCCTCCACTTT. This codes for CATTRSSSYNSPLHF.